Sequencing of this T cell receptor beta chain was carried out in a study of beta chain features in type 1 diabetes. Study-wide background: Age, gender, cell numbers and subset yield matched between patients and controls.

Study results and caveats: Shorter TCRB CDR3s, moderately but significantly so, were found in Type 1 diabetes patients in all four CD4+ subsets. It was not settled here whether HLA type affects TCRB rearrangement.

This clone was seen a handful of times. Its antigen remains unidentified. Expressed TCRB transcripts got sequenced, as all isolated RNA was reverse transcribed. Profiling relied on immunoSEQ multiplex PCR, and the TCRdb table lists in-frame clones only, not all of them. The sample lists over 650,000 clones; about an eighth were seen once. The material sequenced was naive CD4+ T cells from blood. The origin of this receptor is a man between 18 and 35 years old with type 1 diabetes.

Here the CDR3 reads CAWRATGGHHGYTF. The CDR3 DNA sequence: TGTGCCTGGAGGGCGACAGGGGGCCATCATGGCTACACCTTC. This chain links TRBV30 with TRBJ1-2, with 10 bases fitting TRBD1. Germline CDR1 is GTSNPN and CDR2 is SVGIG (reference sequence). J gave up 6 bases and V 3 bases, and 7 bases lay outside the gene matches. The CDR3 spans 14 residues.